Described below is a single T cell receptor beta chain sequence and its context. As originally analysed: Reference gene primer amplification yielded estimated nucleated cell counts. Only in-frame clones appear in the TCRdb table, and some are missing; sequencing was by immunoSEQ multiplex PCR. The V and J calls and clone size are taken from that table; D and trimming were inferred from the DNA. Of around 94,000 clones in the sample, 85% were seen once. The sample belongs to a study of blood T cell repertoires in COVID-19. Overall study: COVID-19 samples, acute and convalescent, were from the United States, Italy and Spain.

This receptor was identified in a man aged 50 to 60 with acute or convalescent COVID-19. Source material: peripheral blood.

The CDR3 region has the DNA TGTGCCAGCAGCTTAGATAGTAGCGGGAGGTTTGAGCAGTTCTTC. Amino acids: CASSLDSSGRFEQFF. V usage is TRBV11-2 and J usage is TRBJ2-1; 10 bases are a match to TRBD2. The junction had 5 bases not matched to a gene; V was cut back by 0 bases and J by 9 bases. The CDR3 consists of 15 residues. Germline loops: CDR1 SGHAT, CDR2 FQNNGV.